This TCR beta chain was captured in a study of OX40 agonist ivuxolimab in advanced cancers. At the level of the study: Patients took ivuxolimab, an agonistic anti-OX40 (CD134) antibody.

The study, taken as a whole, reports: People who partly responded at 0.1-3.0 mg/kg had some of the least clonal expansion seen.

This clone was counted once. What it binds is not known. Only in-frame clones appear in the TCRdb table, and some are missing; sequencing was by immunoSEQ multiplex PCR. The sample holds some 64,000 clones, roughly four fifths seen once. Trimming cost V 5 bases and J 2 bases, with 13 bases left between them. From germline, CDR1 is SGHVS and CDR2 FQNEAQ. The CDR3 extends over 16 amino acids. The chain recombines TRBV7-8 with TRBJ2-6, with D maybe TRBD1 (6 bases). Sequenced here: CD4+ or CD8+ T cells sorted from blood, sampled in a trial of the OX40 agonist ivuxolimab. This clonotype was sampled from an adult with an advanced solid tumor such as melanoma, head and neck, liver or kidney cancer. The CDR3: CASSPPAGAGANVLTF. Written as DNA, the CDR3 is TGTGCCAGCAGCCCCCCCGCAGGGGCTGGGGCCAACGTCCTGACTTTC.